Shown below are 23 T cell receptor beta chains from a single sample sequenced in a study of blood T cells in healthy people across ages. It was with a sample-barcoded 5' primer and a J-beta primer mix that a second PCR of about 6 to 12 cycles was run. TCRdb reprocessed the 5' RACE reads with MiXCR, giving one entry per CDR3 protein. The repertoire holds hundreds of thousands of distinct CDR3 sequences, with around 52% as singletons. Source material: blood. These receptors were obtained from a woman aged 80 or over in good health.

This clonotype is a singleton in its sample. The chain carries TRBV7-2 and TRBJ2-7; 8 positions match TRBD1. The V gene end was trimmed by 5 bases and the J gene end by 0 bases; junction bases not matched to a gene: 6. The CDR3 is made up of 15 amino acids. CDR1 and CDR2 from the germline V gene are SGHTA and FQGNSA. This CDR3 reads CASSLFTGGSYEQYF. The CDR3 DNA follows: TGTGCCAGCAGCCTTTTTACAGGGGGCTCCTACGAGCAGTACTTC.

With regard to this clonotype: Given a much more abundant clone one base away, this may be a read error. The chain recombines TRBV10-3 with TRBJ2-1, with D maybe TRBD2 (6 bases). CDR3 size: 15 residues. Germline V gene sequence: CDR1 ENHRY, CDR2 SYGVKD. V was pared by 10 bases and J by 10 bases, with 26 bases between. The DNA for the CDR3 is TGTGCCACTCTGAATCCTCTGGGGAGGATCTACGAGCAGTTCTTC. Translated: CATLNPLGRIYEQFF.

In the case of this clonotype: A much larger clone differs by one base, so this may be a read error. J is TRBJ2-3 and V is TRBV5-6, with 8 bases aligning to TRBD1. V shed 4 bases, J shed 1 base, and the junction held 8 bases outside the gene matches. The germline gives CDR1 SGHDT, CDR2 YYEEEE. There are 16 residues in the CDR3. The DNA for the CDR3 is TGTGCCAGCAGCATACGACTGACAGGGGGCACAGATACGCAGTATTTT. Translating gives CASSIRLTGGTDTQYF.

This sequence joins TRBV4-3 and TRBJ2-3; 8 positions agree with TRBD1. V trimming: 4 bases; J trimming: 0 bases; junction bases outside the gene matches: 9. CDR1 and CDR2 (germline): LGHNA, YSLEER. This CDR3 region has 17 residues. CDR3 DNA: TGCGCCAGCAGCCCACAGGGACAGGTGGCTAGCACAGATACGCAGTATTTT. Encoded protein: CASSPQGQVASTDTQYF.

This chain joins TRBV7-2 and TRBJ2-1, with 11 nucleotides matching TRBD2. Trimming took 5 bases from V and 10 from J; bases not matched to a gene: 22. Germline V gene lookup returns CDR1 SGHTA and CDR2 FQGNSA. The CDR3 is made up of 19 amino acids. The chain's CDR3 is CASSEEGTSGSIIHVEQFF. CDR3 sequence (DNA): TGTGCCAGCAGCGAGGAGGGGACTAGCGGTTCAATTATACATGTCGAGCAGTTCTTC.

V and J are TRBV27 and TRBJ1-1; weak D call: TRBD1 (5 bases). Between the trimmed V and J ends, which lost 6 bases and 11 bases, there was a span of 16 bases. The CDR3 consists of 12 residues. The germline V gene has CDR1 MNHEY and CDR2 SMNVEV (reference sequence). CDR3 nucleotides: TGTGCCAGCAGCCAGGGCGGTCGGGCTGCTTTCTTT. This sequence encodes CASSQGGRAAFF.

This clonotype showed up just a few times. This chain uses TRBV9 with TRBJ2-2; 9 bases map to TRBD2. V dropped 6 bases and J dropped 4; count of bases not matched to a gene: 4. The CDR3 has 14 amino acids. The V gene's germline CDR1 is SGDLS and CDR2 YYNGEE. The CDR3 region is CASNAGGRTGELFF. CDR3 sequence (DNA): TGTGCCAGCAATGCGGGAGGGCGCACCGGGGAGCTGTTTTTT.

This clonotype appeared many times. This chain connects TRBV5-1 to TRBJ2-1, with 7 bases identical to TRBD2. The ends lost 4 bases at V and 7 bases at J; junction bases unmatched: 11. From germline, CDR1 is SGHRS and CDR2 YFSETQ. There are 15 residues in the CDR3. The CDR3, as DNA: TGCGCCAGCAGCCCAAGCCGAGCGGGAAGGAATGAGCAGTTCTTC. Translated, it gives CASSPSRAGRNEQFF.

The rearrangement uses TRBV29-1 and TRBJ2-1; weak D call: TRBD2 (5 bases). Germline V gene lookup returns CDR1 SQVTM and CDR2 ANQGSEA. The CDR3 runs 14 residues. V was trimmed by 4 bases and J by 6 bases, leaving 16 bases between them. The DNA of the CDR3 is TGCAGCGTTGTTCTCCGAGCGGAAATCAATGAGCAGTTCTTC. Translated: CSVVLRAEINEQFF.

Ten or more counts support this clonotype. The rearrangement joins TRBV3-1 to TRBJ2-3, with no clear D. The CDR3 loop spans 12 amino acids. Between the trimmed V and J ends, which lost 0 bases and 7 bases, there was a span of 5 bases. Germline loops: CDR1 LGHDT, CDR2 YNNKEL (reference sequence). In nucleotides, the CDR3 is TGTGCCAGCAGCCAAGACTTCAATACGCAGTATTTT. As protein: CASSQDFNTQYF.

The rearrangement joins TRBV12-3 or TRBV12-4 to TRBJ2-7; either TRBD1 or TRBD2 may supply D (6 bases each). The CDR3 is 17 amino acids. V lost 8 bases and J lost 4, with 27 bases in between. The CDR3 DNA follows: TGTGCCAGCCGATTGGGGGCCCCCCGGGACTCCTCTTACGAGCAGTACTTC. Protein product: CASRLGAPRDSSYEQYF.

The CDR3 spells CASSYSGRVPGETQYF. The CDR3 DNA reads as TGTGCCAGCAGTTACTCGGGGAGGGTCCCGGGGGAGACCCAGTACTTC. The chain carries TRBV6-5 and TRBJ2-5; 7 positions agree with TRBD2. V trimming: 0 bases; J trimming: 5 bases; junction bases outside the gene matches: 9. There are 16 residues in the CDR3. Germline lookup yields CDR1 MNHEY and CDR2 SVGAGI.

This sequence joins TRBV20-1 and TRBJ2-7; maybe TRBD2 (5 bases). Looked up from germline, CDR1 is DFQATT and CDR2 is SNEGSKA (reference sequence). CDR3 size: 12 residues. V gave up 4 bases and J gave up 4 bases, with 11 bases separating them. CDR3 residues: CSAKVGGYEQYF. CDR3 coding DNA: TGCAGTGCTAAAGTAGGAGGTTACGAGCAGTACTTC.

This clonotype has a count of ten or more. This chain uses TRBV20-1 with TRBJ2-1; 8 nucleotides align to TRBD2. CDR3 length: 16 residues. The junction had 9 bases not matched to a gene; V was cut back by 2 bases and J by 3 bases. Germline loops: CDR1 DFQATT, CDR2 SNEGSKA (reference sequence). The CDR3 sequence is CSARRARGGIYNEQFF. The CDR3 DNA is TGCAGTGCTAGACGTGCCCGCGGGGGGATCTACAATGAGCAGTTCTTC.

At least ten counts were recorded for this clonotype. The chain's CDR3 is CSVGWQGPYNEQFF. The CDR3 region has the DNA TGCAGCGTTGGTTGGCAGGGTCCCTACAATGAGCAGTTCTTC. V and J are TRBV29-1 and TRBJ2-1; weak D call: TRBD1 (5 bases). Germline-derived CDR1 and CDR2 are SQVTM and ANQGSEA. V was pared by 4 bases and J by 2 bases, with 12 bases between. CDR3 length equals 14 residues.

This sequence joins TRBV6-5 and TRBJ2-7; the match to TRBD1 covers 7 bases. V shed 4 bases, J shed 2 bases, and the junction held 8 bases outside the gene matches. The CDR3 runs 15 residues. Germline values: CDR1 MNHEY, CDR2 SVGAGI. The CDR3: CASSLRQGITYEQYF. The CDR3 bases are TGTGCCAGCAGTTTGAGACAGGGAATAACCTACGAGCAGTACTTC.

In this sample, this clonotype turned up many times. The chain is built from TRBV28 and TRBJ1-1; D is ambiguous. The V gene's germline CDR1 is MDHEN and CDR2 SYDVKM. Trimming cost V 8 bases and J 0 bases, with 13 bases left between them. The CDR3 has 14 amino acids. The CDR3 reads CASLTVGMNTEAFF. CDR3 bases: TGTGCCAGCTTAACAGTGGGCATGAACACTGAAGCTTTCTTT.

Notes on this clonotype: A clone one base away is much larger, so this may be a read error. This chain connects TRBV4-2 to TRBJ2-1, with D perhaps matching TRBD1 or TRBD2 (5 bases each). V gave up 1 base and J gave up 2 bases, with 6 bases separating them. Germline CDR1 is LGHNA and CDR2 is YNFKEQ. The CDR3 spans 14 residues. The CDR3 coding sequence is TGTGCCAGCAGCCAAGTGGGGGCCTACAATGAGCAGTTCTTC. It specifies CASSQVGAYNEQFF.

This clonotype has just a few counts. V and J are TRBV10-3 and TRBJ2-7; the D is unclear. The V end was cut by 2 bases, the J end by 4 bases, with 3 bases between. Germline V CDR1 and CDR2: ENHRY, SYGVKD. There are 11 residues in the CDR3. CDR3 in amino acids: CAISEGYEQYF. CDR3 sequence (DNA): TGTGCCATCAGTGAGGGATACGAGCAGTACTTC.

The rearrangement links TRBV29-1 to TRBJ2-7, with a possible D match to TRBD2 (5 bases). The CDR3 length is 12 residues. V dropped 5 bases and J dropped 3 bases, with 11 bases sitting between them. Germline V lookup: CDR1 SQVTM, CDR2 ANQGSEA. The chain's CDR3 is CSVQVRGYEQYF. The CDR3 DNA is TGCAGCGTTCAGGTACGGGGCTACGAGCAGTACTTC.

This clonotype showed up many times. The chain recombines TRBV20-1 with TRBJ2-3; D remains unclear. V dropped 4 bases and J dropped 6 bases, with 20 bases sitting between them. The CDR3 consists of 15 residues. Germline CDR1 DFQATT, CDR2 SNEGSKA (reference sequence). CDR3 region: CSATTSRGVMDTQYF. CDR3 bases: TGCAGTGCTACCACCTCAAGAGGCGTGATGGATACGCAGTATTTT.

This clonotype appeared a few times. This chain joins TRBV28 and TRBJ2-3; 8 bases are shared with TRBD1. The ends lost 7 bases at V and 4 bases at J; junction bases unmatched: 7. CDR1 and CDR2 (germline): MDHEN, SYDVKM. CDR3 length: 14 amino acids. CDR3 in DNA: TGTGCCAGCACTTGGACAGGGTGGCCAGATACGCAGTATTTT. Translation gives CASTWTGWPDTQYF.

This clonotype has at least ten counts. V is TRBV27 and J is TRBJ2-3; the D is unclear. Between the trimmed V and J ends, which lost 6 bases and 0 bases, there was a span of 10 bases. In germline, CDR1 is MNHEY, CDR2 SMNVEV (reference sequence). CDR3 length: 14 residues. CDR3 in DNA: TGTGCCAGCAGACGGGCCAAAAGCACAGATACGCAGTATTTT. It specifies CASRRAKSTDTQYF.